The entry that follows covers one T cell receptor (beta chain) sequence. Naive CD8 cells, CD45RO-negative and positively selected for CCR7, excluded terminally differentiated effector memory CD45RA+ cells. The CDR3 runs to 11 residues. Trimming removed 8 bases at V and 7 bases at J, with 12 bases between. CDR1 and CDR2 from the germline V gene are MNHEY and SMNVEV (reference sequence). The data were obtained in a study of shared clonotypes between healthy human individuals. Each subset's genomic DNA was split evenly across several immunoSEQ plates. Only in-frame clones appear in the TCRdb table, and some are missing; sequencing was by immunoSEQ multiplex PCR. The sample comprises about 2.1 million clones, 85% to 95% of which are singletons, and around 1.7% rests with the top ten.

The chain carries TRBV27 and TRBJ2-7; D is perhaps TRBD2 (6 bases). The sequence derives from a man aged 18 to 35 in good health. Some clones in this sample may be carry-over from other donors' samples. Sequenced: naive CD8+ T cells from PBMCs. CDR3 DNA: TGTGCCAGCCTGGATGCGGGGGAGCAGTACTTC. It encodes CASLDAGEQYF.